The 20 T cell receptor delta chains below were found in one sample sequenced in a study of gammadelta T cells in human blood. TCRdb re-called the RT-PCR reads via CATT. This repertoire shows 1,000 or so delta-chain clones, less than 9% found once; its top ten account for roughly 11%. The material sequenced was non-Vgamma9Vdelta2 gamma-delta T cells from adult blood. The receptors were sampled from a human donor.

Within the sample, this clone is large. The chain employs TRDV3 and TRDJ1, with TRDD3 identical over 8 bases. Germline CDR1 TVYSNPD, CDR2 GDNSRS (reference sequence). Trimming removed 1 base from V and 0 bases from J; junction bases left unmatched: 7. This CDR3 is 15 amino acids long. This CDR3 is CAFTVLGVYTDKLIF. The CDR3 DNA reads as TGTGCCTTTACCGTACTGGGGGTTTACACCGATAAACTCATCTTT.

By share, this clone ranks as large. This sequence joins TRAV29/DV5 and TRDJ3, with 12 bases fitting TRDD3. Per the germline V gene, CDR1 is NSMFDY and CDR2 is ISSIKDK. V lost 1 base to trimming and J lost 0 bases; unmatched junction nucleotides: 17. The CDR3 runs 23 residues. CDR3 coding DNA: TGTGCAGCAAGCTCCCAATGGCCGTACTGGGGGATACCCCACTCCTGGGACACCCGACAGATGTTTTTC. Residues: CAASSQWPYWGIPHSWDTRQMFF. Filled out from reference TRAV29/DV5 and TRDJ3, the complete variable domain reads DQQVKQNSPSLSVQEGRISILNCDYTNSMFDYFLWYKKYPAEGPTFLISISSIKDKNEDGRFTVFLNKSAKHLSLHIVPSQPGDSAVYFCAASSQWPYWGIPHSWDTRQMFFGTGIKLFVEP.

Judged by abundance, this clone is large. The chain employs TRDV1 and TRDJ1; D uncertain. Germline CDR1 TSWWSYY, CDR2 QGS. This CDR3 is 16 amino acids long. V gave up 1 base and J gave up 7 bases, with 19 bases separating them. CDR3 sequence: CALGEQAWIIFGKLIF. The CDR3 DNA sequence: TGTGCTCTTGGGGAACAGGCCTGGATCATCTTCGGTAAACTCATCTTT.

By share, this clone ranks as medium-sized. The chain joins TRDV1 to TRDJ1; 10 positions match TRDD3. Germline-derived CDR1 and CDR2 are TSWWSYY and QGS. V gave up 0 bases and J gave up 6 bases; unmatched junction bases: 16. The CDR3 sequence is 19 residues long. The CDR3 reads CALGELALHNGGYSNKLIF. CDR3 coding DNA: TGTGCTCTTGGGGAACTAGCCCTTCACAATGGGGGATACTCGAATAAACTCATCTTT.

About this clone: The protein in TCRdb stems from a much larger clone and differs at residue 6 from this DNA's translation, likely a read error; here the protein is translated from the DNA. V gene TRDV1 combines with J gene TRDJ1, with TRDD3 matching 13 bases. The CDR3 has 20 amino acids. Trimming removed 8 bases from V and 0 bases from J; junction bases left unmatched: 18. Germline CDR1 reads TSWWSYY; CDR2 reads QGS. The CDR3 nucleotides read TGTGCTCTTTCGCCCCCCCCCTTCCTACTGGGGGATACGTACACCGATAAACTCATCTTT. As protein: CALSPPPFLLGDTYTDKLIF.

The rearrangement links TRDV1 to TRDJ1; D remains unclear. Germline assignment: CDR1 TSWWSYY and CDR2 QGS. V was trimmed by 4 bases and J by 0 bases, leaving 33 bases between them. The CDR3 spans 22 residues. The DNA for the CDR3 is TGTGCTCTTGGGGCCTTTATTAGTTCGACAGTTCGGACCGGGAGGCACACCGATAAACTCATCTTT. Translation: CALGAFISSTVRTGRHTDKLIF.

This clone rates as medium-sized (0.01 to 0.1%). The chain is built from TRDV3 and TRDJ1; 13 bases agree with TRDD3. This CDR3 comprises 15 residues. J lost 10 bases, V lost 5 bases, and 16 bases had no gene match. Germline V gene data show CDR1 as TVYSNPD and CDR2 as GDNSRS (reference sequence). DNA of the CDR3: TGTGCCATAAGCGTACTGGGGGATACGGGGTGGGGACTCATCTTT. The encoded protein is CAISVLGDTGWGLIF. Complete variable domain (other parts from reference TRDV3 and TRDJ1): CDKVTQSSPDQTVASGSEVVLLCTYDTVYSNPDLFWYRIRPDYSFQFVFYGDNSRSEGADFTQGRFSVKHILTQKAFHLVISPVRTEDSATYYCAISVLGDTGWGLIFGKGTRVTVEP.

The table lists this clone with a few counts. V usage is TRDV1 and J usage is TRDJ1, with 7 bases identical to TRDD3. CDR1 and CDR2 from the germline V gene are TSWWSYY and QGS. Germline trimming cut 5 bases from V and 0 bases from J; bases unmatched to any gene: 18. This CDR3 is built from 19 residues. CDR3 sequence reads: CALGLGGVGGGLYTDKLIF. CDR3 sequence (DNA): TGTGCTCTTGGGCTGGGGGGGGTAGGTGGCGGTTTGTACACCGATAAACTCATCTTT.

The rearrangement joins TRDV1 to TRDJ3, with D maybe TRDD3 (7 bases). Trimming pared 0 bases from V and 1 base from J, leaving 28 bases between. Per germline, CDR1 TSWWSYY and CDR2 QGS. The CDR3 consists of 24 residues. CDR3 protein: CALGELNSYRWGKTRSWDTRQMFF. In DNA, the CDR3 is TGTGCTCTTGGGGAACTCAATTCCTATCGGTGGGGGAAAACGCGGTCCTGGGACACCCGACAGATGTTTTTC.

This clone is medium-sized (0.01 to 0.1%). The chain couples TRDV1 to TRDJ1, with 12 nucleotides matching TRDD3. The CDR3 contains 27 residues. Germline assignment: CDR1 TSWWSYY and CDR2 QGS. With 0 bases clipped from V and 0 bases from J, the junction kept 32 bases outside the gene matches. DNA of the CDR3: TGTGCTCTTGGGGAACTACCCTTTTTCCCCACGATGTACTGGGGGATACTGAAGGTTTATGACACCGATAAACTCATCTTT. Amino acid sequence: CALGELPFFPTMYWGILKVYDTDKLIF.

Judged by abundance, this clone is large. V is TRDV2 and J is TRDJ1, with TRDD2 matching over 9 bases. This CDR3 contains 20 residues. Germline trimming cut 1 base from V and 0 bases from J; bases unmatched to any gene: 17. Germline CDR1 GEAIGNYY, CDR2 EKD. CDR3 loop: CACDTAFLRPGAGYTDKLIF. The DNA for the CDR3 is TGTGCCTGTGACACGGCCTTCCTACGGCCGGGGGCCGGGTACACCGATAAACTCATCTTT.

As concerns this clone: Being one base from a much bigger clone, this may be a read error. Other DNA sequences in this sample translate to the same CDR3. The chain links TRAV29/DV5 to TRDJ4, with 11 bases matching TRDD3. Germline-derived CDR1 and CDR2 are NSMFDY and ISSIKDK. CDR3 size: 21 residues. This CDR3 is CAASGIYADPNGGYASRPLIF. The CDR3 DNA reads TGTGCAGCAAGCGGTATATACGCCGACCCAAATGGGGGATACGCTTCCAGACCACTGATCTTT.

This clone is medium-sized within its sample. J is TRDJ1 and V is TRDV1; D is unresolved. Germline values: CDR1 TSWWSYY, CDR2 QGS. V was clipped by 0 bases and J by 0 bases, with 20 bases between them. This CDR3 spans 19 amino acids. CDR3 residues: CALGELKLYPRQNTDKLIF. The CDR3 DNA reads as TGTGCTCTTGGGGAACTAAAATTGTACCCCCGTCAAAACACCGATAAACTCATCTTT.

This clone is medium-sized (0.01 to 0.1%) in the sample. The rearrangement links TRDV1 to TRDJ1; 13 bases match TRDD3. Trimming at V came to 3 bases and at J to 7 bases, leaving 26 bases not matched to a gene. The CDR3 is made up of 22 amino acids. CDR1 and CDR2 (germline): TSWWSYY, QGS. The CDR3 region is CALGEKSFLGPHWGIRGFKLIF. The CDR3 nucleotides are TGTGCTCTTGGGGAGAAATCCTTCCTAGGACCCCACTGGGGGATACGCGGGTTTAAACTCATCTTT.

In its sample, this clone ranks as medium-sized. V is TRDV1 and J is TRDJ1; 12 positions agree with TRDD3. The CDR3 totals 19 residues. Germline V gene lookup returns CDR1 TSWWSYY and CDR2 QGS. Trimming cost V 1 base and J 3 bases; bases outside gene matches: 12. The CDR3 nucleotides read TGTGCTCTTGGGGAACCTTCCTACCGGGACTGGGGGATACCCGATAAACTCATCTTT. As protein: CALGEPSYRDWGIPDKLIF.

This clone rates as large (0.1 to 1%). The rearrangement uses TRDV1 and TRDJ1, with 10 bases identical to TRDD3. The CDR3 sequence is 21 residues long. Germline assignment: CDR1 TSWWSYY and CDR2 QGS. V lost 4 bases, J lost 4 bases, and 24 bases stayed unmatched. CDR3 in DNA: TGTGCTCTTGGGGCTTCCTACACCCTTCTGAGTTGGGGGATACCCGGCGATAAACTCATCTTT. Protein: CALGASYTLLSWGIPGDKLIF.

Relative to its sample, this clone is large. V usage is TRAV29/DV5 and J usage is TRDJ1; a weak D match, TRDD3 (5 bases). The CDR3 is 16 amino acids. From germline, CDR1 is NSMFDY and CDR2 ISSIKDK. The V and J ends lost 0 bases and 4 bases respectively, with 19 bases between them. CDR3 amino acids: CAASAYRGGVGDKLIF. Here the CDR3 DNA reads TGTGCAGCAAGCGCGTATCGCGGGGGGGTCGGCGATAAACTCATCTTT.

This clone is large by share. The chain has TRDV1 and TRDJ4, with 11 bases that match TRDD3. J lost 1 base, V lost 2 bases, and 18 bases had no gene match. Germline loops: CDR1 TSWWSYY, CDR2 QGS. There are 20 residues in the CDR3. The CDR3 loop reads CALGEDLYLRTGGYDRPLIF. CDR3 nucleotide sequence: TGTGCTCTTGGGGAAGACCTCTACCTCCGTACTGGGGGATATGACAGACCCCTGATCTTT.

This clone has a handful of counts. The rearrangement links TRDV1 to TRDJ1; TRDD3 matches 11 bases. The ends lost 4 bases at V and 3 bases at J; junction bases unmatched: 7. CDR3 length: 16 amino acids. The germline gives CDR1 TSWWSYY, CDR2 QGS. CDR3 sequence reads: CALGGMGDTRADKLIF. The CDR3 nucleotides are TGTGCTCTTGGGGGGATGGGGGATACGCGGGCCGATAAACTCATCTTT.

By share, this clone counts as large. This chain uses TRAV14/DV4 with TRDJ1, with 9 bases fitting TRDD2. This CDR3 has 21 amino acids. Germline V CDR1 and CDR2: TSDPSYG, QGSYDQQN (reference sequence). As DNA, the CDR3 is TGTGCTCTGAGCCGCGCATCCGAGCCCCTTCCTACTGGGGATAACCCTCCCAAACTCATCTTT. Its translation is CALSRASEPLPTGDNPPKLIF.